Listed below are T cell receptor beta chains from one sample, sequenced in a study of STAT5B mutations in CD4+ large granular lymphocyte leukemia. Sequencing was performed with immunoSEQ multiplex PCR; in TCRdb, only in-frame clones are kept and a portion is missing. The data show more than 30,000 clones, roughly nine tenths seen once. Input material: CD4+ T cells from blood buffy coats. These receptors were taken from a human donor in good health. Each CDR3 is given with its conserved first and last residue. A D gene is named only where the DNA matches it firmly.

D gene,V gene,CDR3 protein
TRBD1,TRBV6-4,CASSDSRRGRPGELFF
NA,TRBV5-6,CASSLMGEFTDTQYF
NA,TRBV7-2,CASSFTEGRGEAFF
TRBD2,TRBV28,CASSQPSSGSGKQFF
TRBD2,TRBV7-8,CASSQRWGSSGASTDTQYF
NA,TRBV14,CASSQDLVGPTGEQFF
NA,TRBV5-1,CASSQGLTYEQYF
NA,TRBV6-1,CASSAYNEQFF
NA,TRBV18,CASSRSLMNEQFF
TRBD1,TRBV5-1,CASSFGQGGTELFF
NA,TRBV5-1,CASSLFQGSNTGELFF
NA,TRBV7-2,CASSLNRQGTDTQYF
NA,TRBV19,CASSMWGEDYNEQFF
NA,TRBV7-9,CASSLISENTEAFF
NA,TRBV10-3,CAISDRGDEQYF
TRBD1,TRBV28,CASRRDSRNSNQPQHF
NA,TRBV10-3,CAISALGRGTDTQYF
TRBD1,TRBV28,CASTVQGHNQPQHF
NA,TRBV5-4,CASSSQTLQGYGYTF
NA,TRBV6-6,CASNSVSNSGANVLTF
TRBD1,TRBV19,CASSKDRVSYNEQFF
NA,TRBV10-2,CASSYFNEKLFF
TRBD1,TRBV27,CASSSPGTGGNNTEAFF
NA,TRBV28,CASRGPNQPQHF
TRBD2,TRBV5-1,CASSLPGGETQYF
TRBD2,TRBV7-8,CASSQLTSGTPYEQYF
TRBD1,TRBV19,CASRGQGANQPQHF
TRBD2,TRBV11-2,CASSSTSGSLYEQYF
TRBD1,TRBV9,CASSRGAGGPSETQYF
NA,TRBV6-6,CASSLGVSYEQYF
NA,TRBV15,CATSRDLEALAKNIQYF
NA,TRBV14,CASSQGLEEREQYF
NA,TRBV27,CASSSRSNEQFF
TRBD1,TRBV19,CASSQGQGGIQPQHF
NA,TRBV28,CASSLWQGTGNTIYF
NA,TRBV7-9,CASRVNTEAFF
TRBD1,TRBV4-2,CASSQDGQGTQPQHF
TRBD1,TRBV7-9,CASSLGTGGGQETQYF
TRBD1,TRBV13,CASSSSDRGYTEAFF
TRBD2,TRBV5-8,CASSLAGAGGGNEQFF
NA,TRBV7-9,CASSLDTGTEAFF